The sequence of this T cell receptor beta chain was determined in a study of CD8+CD57+ T cells in acquired aplastic anemia. The study profiled TCR beta VDJ and CDR3 using genomic DNA as template. From the reads, TCRdb called clonotypes with MiXCR, one entry per CDR3 protein. The sample includes 250,000 to 300,000 distinct CDR3 sequences, roughly half of them seen just once. Germline V gene sequence: CDR1 SNHLY, CDR2 FYNNEI. CDR3 size: 9 residues. With respect to this clonotype: One end of the junction is discordant with germline, which a read error may explain.

This clonotype originated in a human donor with severe aplastic anemia or a healthy control (not recorded which). The genes are TRBV2 and TRBJ2-3; D ambiguous. Source material: sorted CD4+, CD8+, or CD8+CD57+ T cells (not recorded which) from PBMCs. The CDR3 protein is CASSESAYF. CDR3 bases: TGTGCCAGCAGTGAATCCGCGTACTTT.